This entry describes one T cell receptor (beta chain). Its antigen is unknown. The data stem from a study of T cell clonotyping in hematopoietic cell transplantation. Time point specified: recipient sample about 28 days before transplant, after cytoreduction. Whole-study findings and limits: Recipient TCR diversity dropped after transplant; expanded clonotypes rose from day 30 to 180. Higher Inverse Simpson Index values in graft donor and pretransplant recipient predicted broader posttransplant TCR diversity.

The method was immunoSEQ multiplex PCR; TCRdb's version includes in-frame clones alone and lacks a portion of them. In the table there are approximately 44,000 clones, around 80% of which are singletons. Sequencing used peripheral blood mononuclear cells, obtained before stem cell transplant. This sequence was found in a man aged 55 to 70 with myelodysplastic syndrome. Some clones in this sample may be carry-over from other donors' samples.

In nucleotides, the CDR3 is TGTGCCAGCAGTTACTGGGGGTCGAGACAGCCCCAGCATTTT. Protein: CASSYWGSRQPQHF. The chain is built from TRBV6-6 and TRBJ1-5; a weak D match, TRBD1 (5 bases). This CDR3 is 14 amino acids long. Trimming stripped 1 base from V and 7 bases from J, with 11 bases between. Germline-derived CDR1 and CDR2 are MNHNY and SVGAGI (reference sequence).